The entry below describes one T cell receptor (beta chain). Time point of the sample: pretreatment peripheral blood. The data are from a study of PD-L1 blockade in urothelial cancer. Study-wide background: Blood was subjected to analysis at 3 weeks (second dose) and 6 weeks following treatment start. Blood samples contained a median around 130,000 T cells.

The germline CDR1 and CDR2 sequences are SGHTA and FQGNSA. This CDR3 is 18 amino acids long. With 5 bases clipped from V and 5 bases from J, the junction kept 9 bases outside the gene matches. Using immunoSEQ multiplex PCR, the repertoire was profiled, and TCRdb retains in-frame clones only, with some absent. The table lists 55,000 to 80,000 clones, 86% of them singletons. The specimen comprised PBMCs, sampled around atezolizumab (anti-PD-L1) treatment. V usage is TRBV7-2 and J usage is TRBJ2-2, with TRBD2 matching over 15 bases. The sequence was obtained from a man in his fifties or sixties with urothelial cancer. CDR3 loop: CASSPRTSGGAGTGELFF. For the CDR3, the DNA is TGTGCCAGCAGCCCGAGGACTAGCGGGGGGGCTGGGACCGGGGAGCTGTTTTTT. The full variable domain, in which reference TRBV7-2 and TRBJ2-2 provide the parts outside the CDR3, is GAGVSQSPSNKVTEKGKDVELRCDPISGHTALYWYRQSLGQGLEFLIYFQGNSAPDKSGLPSDRFSAERTGGSVSTLTIQRTQQEDSAVYLCASSPRTSGGAGTGELFFGEGSRLTVL.